This T cell receptor beta chain was sequenced during a study of regulatory T cells in long-lasting Graves disease. The sample's time point: newly diagnosed GD, antithyroid drugs for less than 3 months. The TCR library was prepared using RNA isolated from PBMCs. There are a few counts of this clonotype. Both iRepertoire HTBI primers and Arm-PCR of CDR3 regions were used to build the TCR beta libraries. Each CDR3 protein is one row after TCRdb ran MiXCR on the multiplex PCR reads. This sample has hundreds of thousands of distinct CDR3 sequences, with about 15% found just once. V was pared by 3 bases and J by 11 bases, with 23 bases between. Germline CDR1 and CDR2: MNHEY and SMNVEV (reference sequence). This CDR3 comprises 16 residues. These sequences were also reported in another study, on T cells in Graves' hyperthyroidism and ophthalmopathy. This second report adds: The HTBI primer set drove a first-round RT-PCR of the TCR CDR3.

The source is a young woman with Graves disease. This specimen was peripheral blood mononuclear cells (PBMCs), taken at new diagnosis, from a patient treated with antithyroid drugs. The chain uses TRBV27 and TRBJ1-5, with D maybe TRBD1 (5 bases). CDR3 residues: CASSLVGTEGPGAQHF. Written as DNA, the CDR3 is TGTGCCAGCAGTTTGGTTGGGACGGAGGGCCCCGGGGCCCAGCATTTT.